A selection of T cell receptor beta chains follows, all from one sample in a study of blood T cells in healthy people across ages. TCRdb reprocessed the 5' RACE reads via MiXCR and lists one record per CDR3 protein. The repertoire has roughly 830,000 distinct CDR3 sequences, about 62% of them found once; the top ten carry 25% to 35%. Sequencing was carried out using blood. All receptors derive from a man aged 25-45 years in good health. Both conserved end residues are part of each CDR3. The D gene is left open where the match is weak. The size of a clone is reported for some rows only, either as once, few or many, or as a class for expanded clones.

J gene,D gene,V gene,clone size,CDR3 DNA,CDR3 protein
TRBJ2-7,TRBD1,TRBV2,NA,TGTGCCAGCAGCCAGGGGGCCCAGTACTTC,CASSQGAQYF
TRBJ2-7,NA,TRBV14,few,TGTGCCAGCAGTGACAGGAGCCCTTACGAGCAGTACTTC,CASSDRSPYEQYF
TRBJ2-7,TRBD1,TRBV20-1,NA,TGCAGTGCTCCCCGGGACAGGGGGCTGTACTACGAGCAGTACTTC,CSAPRDRGLYYEQYF
TRBJ1-5,NA,TRBV20-1,few,TGCAGTGCTAGAATTGGGGGTATGGAGCCCCAGCATTTT,CSARIGGMEPQHF
TRBJ2-3,NA,TRBV7-2,NA,TGTGCCAGCAGCTTATCCTGGGGGGAAAGCACAGATACGCAGTATTTT,CASSLSWGESTDTQYF
TRBJ2-7,NA,TRBV21-1,NA,TGTGCCAGCAGCAAGGGATTCCCGACCTACGAGCAGTACTTC,CASSKGFPTYEQYF
TRBJ2-3,NA,TRBV6-1,NA,TGTGTCAGCATAAGGTATTCGCCTGGAGATACGCAGTATTTT,CVSIRYSPGDTQYF
TRBJ1-5,NA,TRBV2,NA,TGTGCCAGCAGTGAACGGTCAGGCGGTCAGCCCCAGCATTTT,CASSERSGGQPQHF
TRBJ2-5,NA,TRBV6-2/TRBV6-3,NA,TGTGCCAGCAGTACGAGGCCCCTTAGGCGGGAGACCCAGTACTTC,CASSTRPLRRETQYF
TRBJ2-1,TRBD1,TRBV4-3,NA,TGCGCCAGCAGCACCTTAACAGGGGGCGATGAGCAGTTCTTC,CASSTLTGGDEQFF
TRBJ2-1,TRBD1,TRBV6-4,few,TGTGCCAGCAGTGGACAGGGGGCCTACAATGAGCAGTTCTTC,CASSGQGAYNEQFF
TRBJ2-3,NA,TRBV15,NA,TGTGCCACCAGCAGGATGGGAGATACGCAGTATTTT,CATSRMGDTQYF
TRBJ2-1,NA,TRBV20-1,NA,TGCAGTGCTCCGCTGACTCGACAGGCCGAGAATGAGCAGTTCTTC,CSAPLTRQAENEQFF
TRBJ1-4,NA,TRBV28,NA,TGTGCCAGCCTCGGGCAGATAAATGAAAAACTGTTTTTT,CASLGQINEKLFF
TRBJ2-7,TRBD1,TRBV20-1,few,TGCAGTGCTAGAGATGACCGGACAGGGCACTACGAGCAGTACTTC,CSARDDRTGHYEQYF
TRBJ2-1,NA,TRBV9,few,TGTGCCAGCAGCGTTTCCTTGACTCAGGGGAGCCGATACAATGAGCAGTTCTTC,CASSVSLTQGSRYNEQFF
TRBJ2-3,NA,TRBV12-3/TRBV12-4,NA,TGTGCCAGCAGAAGACTTACAGATACGCAGTATTTT,CASRRLTDTQYF
TRBJ2-5,TRBD1,TRBV9,NA,TGTGCCAGCAGCGTAGGGACCGAGAACAGGGGACAAGAGACCCAGTACTTC,CASSVGTENRGQETQYF
TRBJ2-7,NA,TRBV20-1,NA,TGCAGTGCTAGAGATTTCGGTAGCTCCTACGAGCAGTACTTC,CSARDFGSSYEQYF
TRBJ1-2,TRBD1,TRBV10-3,NA,TGTGCCATCAGTGAGCCCGGACAGGGTCATGGCTACACCTTC,CAISEPGQGHGYTF
TRBJ2-5,TRBD2,TRBV4-3,NA,TGCGCCAGCAGCCAATCTAGCGGGGGGGCGGAGACCCAGTACTTC,CASSQSSGGAETQYF
TRBJ2-5,NA,TRBV7-2,NA,TGTGCCAGCAGCTTAGGGGCTTCCCGAGAGACCCAGTACTTC,CASSLGASRETQYF
TRBJ1-5,NA,TRBV7-8,few,TGTGCCAGCAGCCTCGGGTGGGAGGTAGGACAGCCCCAGCATTTT,CASSLGWEVGQPQHF
TRBJ2-7,NA,TRBV28,few,TGTGCCAGCAGTTCTCGTTCGGGGTTCTCCTACGAGCAGTACTTC,CASSSRSGFSYEQYF
TRBJ2-1,NA,TRBV5-1,NA,TGCGCCAGCAGCTTAGTAGGGGTGAGAGAGCAGTTCTTC,CASSLVGVREQFF
TRBJ2-3,NA,TRBV6-5,once,TGTGCCACCCGTGGGACACTTAGCACAGATACGCAGTATTTT,CATRGTLSTDTQYF
TRBJ2-3,NA,TRBV29-1,few,TGCAGCGTTGGGGATCGCACAGATACGCAGTATTTT,CSVGDRTDTQYF
TRBJ2-7,NA,TRBV29-1,NA,TGCAGCGTTATCCGCGGCTGGCCCTACGAGCAGTACTTC,CSVIRGWPYEQYF
TRBJ1-6,NA,TRBV7-2,NA,TGTGCCAGCAGCCCGGGATATTCACCCCTCCACTTT,CASSPGYSPLHF
TRBJ2-1,TRBD1,TRBV6-5,NA,TGTGCCAGCAGTTTCCAGGGGGCTGGTCGGAATGAGCAGTTCTTC,CASSFQGAGRNEQFF
TRBJ1-2,NA,TRBV15,NA,TGTGCCACCGGGTCCGATGGCTACACCTTC,CATGSDGYTF
TRBJ2-1,NA,TRBV28,NA,TGTGCCAGCAGTTTCCTCCCGACAGTCAATGAGCAGTTCTTC,CASSFLPTVNEQFF
TRBJ2-3,NA,TRBV6-2/TRBV6-3,NA,TGTGCCTGCGGCTCGGTGGGGTACACAGATACGCAGTATTTT,CACGSVGYTDTQYF
TRBJ1-1,NA,TRBV6-2/TRBV6-3,few,TGTGCCAGCGCTTCACACGGGGGAAACACTGAAGCTTTCTTT,CASASHGGNTEAFF
TRBJ2-6,TRBD1,TRBV12-3/TRBV12-4,many,TGTGCCAGCAGTATGACAGGGGTTGGGGCCAACGTCCTGACTTTC,CASSMTGVGANVLTF
TRBJ2-1,NA,TRBV3-1,NA,TGTGCCAGCAGCCAAGATCCCAGCGGGTCCTACAATGAGCAGTTCTTC,CASSQDPSGSYNEQFF
TRBJ2-7,TRBD2,TRBV7-2,NA,TGTGCCAGCAGCTCGGGACTAGTTTACCACGAGCAGTACTTC,CASSSGLVYHEQYF
TRBJ2-7,NA,TRBV4-3,NA,TGCGCCAGCAGCCAAGATGTTTTCTCCTACGAGCAGTACTTC,CASSQDVFSYEQYF
TRBJ1-4,NA,TRBV7-9,NA,TGTGCCAGCAGCGGAAGAAGGCAGCCTAATGAAAAACTGTTTTTT,CASSGRRQPNEKLFF
TRBJ1-2,NA,TRBV4-3,few,TGCGCCAGCAGCCATACTGGGGGCGGAGGCTATGGCTACACCTTC,CASSHTGGGGYGYTF
TRBJ2-1,NA,TRBV6-5,NA,TGTGCCAGCAGTTACTCGAACCAGAACAATGAGCAGTTCTTC,CASSYSNQNNEQFF
TRBJ2-5,NA,TRBV11-2,few,TGTGCCAGCAGCAACCCCAGGGGCGGGGAGACCCAGTACTTC,CASSNPRGGETQYF
TRBJ1-4,NA,TRBV5-1,NA,TGCGCCAGCAGCTGGAAGGGCGGACAGTCTAATGAAAAACTGTTTTTT,CASSWKGGQSNEKLFF
TRBJ2-5,NA,TRBV29-1,NA,TGCAGCGTTGAAAGGACCCCCCAAGAGACCCAGTACTTC,CSVERTPQETQYF
TRBJ1-2,NA,TRBV6-2/TRBV6-3,NA,TGTGCCAGCAGGGTACAGGGAAAGGAATCTGGCTACACCTTC,CASRVQGKESGYTF
TRBJ2-7,TRBD1,TRBV29-1,few,TGCAGCGTCGAAAGGCAGGGGACAGGGAACTACGAGCAGTACTTC,CSVERQGTGNYEQYF
TRBJ2-3,NA,TRBV4-3,NA,TGCGCCAGCAGCCAAGCAGGAGGCACAGATACGCAGTATTTT,CASSQAGGTDTQYF
TRBJ2-1,TRBD2,TRBV6-5,NA,TGTGCCAGCACACTAACTAGCGGGGGTTACAATGAGCAGTTCTTC,CASTLTSGGYNEQFF
TRBJ2-3,NA,TRBV20-1,once,TGCAGTGCTAGAAGTCTAGCCGTCACAGGTACGCAGTATTTT,CSARSLAVTGTQYF
TRBJ1-2,NA,TRBV4-2,many,TGTGCCAGCAGCCATGAACAGGGATATGGCTACACCTTC,CASSHEQGYGYTF